Listed below are T cell receptor beta chains from one sample, sequenced in a study of blood T cell repertoires in COVID-19. The assay was immunoSEQ multiplex PCR, and TCRdb's table has in-frame clones only and misses some. The profile shows nearly 350,000 clones, around 83% of them singletons. Sequencing was done on a sample of peripheral blood. Every receptor here comes from a man in his thirties or forties with active or convalescent COVID-19. The CDR3 runs from the conserved cysteine through the conserved F or W. D genes are given only for firm matches. Part of the rows lack a size; the others show once, few, many or a class for expanded clones.

CDR3 DNA	CDR3 protein	D gene	J gene	clone size	V gene
TGTGCCAGCAGCCAGGACAGGGTTGGGACTGAAGCTTTCTTT	CASSQDRVGTEAFF	TRBD1	TRBJ1-1	.	TRBV3-1/TRBV3-2
TGTGCCACTACAGTCTCCTACGAGCAGTACTTC	CATTVSYEQYF	.	TRBJ2-7	.	TRBV25-1
TGTGCCAGCAGCCTCAACACCGGGGAGCTGTTTTTT	CASSLNTGELFF	.	TRBJ2-2	.	TRBV7-3
TGTGCCAGCAGCGTAGAAGTGACTAGGGACGGGGAGCTGTTTTTT	CASSVEVTRDGELFF	.	TRBJ2-2	.	TRBV9
TGTGCCAGCACCCTCAGGGGGGCTGGGGGTTCACCCCTCCACTTT	CASTLRGAGGSPLHF	TRBD1	TRBJ1-6	.	TRBV6-5
TGCAGCGTGGAGGATAGGGTCTATGGCTACACCTTC	CSVEDRVYGYTF	.	TRBJ1-2	.	TRBV29-1
TGTGCCAGCACCCTTACTGGGACTGCCGCCGGGGAGCTGTTTTTT	CASTLTGTAAGELFF	.	TRBJ2-2	.	TRBV7-2
TGTGCCAGCAGTGTAACCTTCGGGACTCGCACAGATACGCAGTATTTT	CASSVTFGTRTDTQYF	.	TRBJ2-3	.	TRBV6-1
TGTGCCAGCAGATCGGGGGACCCAAACTACAATGAGCAGTTCTTC	CASRSGDPNYNEQFF	.	TRBJ2-1	.	TRBV6-5
TGTGCCAGCAGCGCCCGGCTAGCGGGGGGGCAAGAGACCCAGTACTTC	CASSARLAGGQETQYF	TRBD2	TRBJ2-5	.	TRBV9
TGTGCCATCAGTGAGTCCAGGGGTGGAAACACCATATATTTT	CAISESRGGNTIYF	.	TRBJ1-3	many	TRBV10-3
TGTGCCAGCAGCAGAACCGGGACAGGGCCGTCGGACGGCTACACCTTC	CASSRTGTGPSDGYTF	TRBD1	TRBJ1-2	.	TRBV11-1
TGTGCCAGCAGCTTGACTAGCGGGAACGAGCAGTACTTC	CASSLTSGNEQYF	TRBD2	TRBJ2-7	.	TRBV7-3
TGTGCCAGTAGTGCCCGGACAGGGTGGCAAGAGACCCAGTACTTC	CASSARTGWQETQYF	TRBD1	TRBJ2-5	.	TRBV19
TGTGCCAGTAGTATCGATTTTCCGGGACAGGGGTCAGATACGCAGTATTTT	CASSIDFPGQGSDTQYF	TRBD1	TRBJ2-3	.	TRBV19
TGTGCCAGCAGCCAACCAGGGCCCTACACTGAAGCTTTCTTT	CASSQPGPYTEAFF	.	TRBJ1-1	.	TRBV4-2
TGCGCCAGCAGCCAAGAGGTAGGGGATGGCTATGGCTACACCTTC	CASSQEVGDGYGYTF	.	TRBJ1-2	once	TRBV4-3
TGCGCCAGCTCTTTACAGGAGACCACTGAAGCTTTCTTT	CASSLQETTEAFF	.	TRBJ1-1	.	TRBV5-1
TGTGCCAGCAGTTCCTACATGGACATCTACTATAATTCACCCCTCCACTTT	CASSSYMDIYYNSPLHF	.	TRBJ1-6	.	TRBV6-2/TRBV6-3
TGTGCCAGCAGTTACTCTACCATGAGTGAGCAGTTCTTC	CASSYSTMSEQFF	.	TRBJ2-1	.	TRBV6-5
TGCAGCGTGGGACAGGGCAGGGACACCGGGGAGCTGTTTTTT	CSVGQGRDTGELFF	TRBD1	TRBJ2-2	.	TRBV29-1
TGTGCCACCAGTGACTCGGAGAGGACAGGTCAGCCCCAGCATTTT	CATSDSERTGQPQHF	TRBD1	TRBJ1-5	.	TRBV24-1
TGTGCCATCAGTGCGGGGCGGGAGGCCTTCTACGAGCAGTACTTC	CAISAGREAFYEQYF	TRBD2	TRBJ2-7	.	TRBV10-3
TGTGCCAGCAGCTTCAGCGGGGCGAGCTCCTACGAGCAGTACTTC	CASSFSGASSYEQYF	TRBD2	TRBJ2-7	.	TRBV7-9
TGCGCCAGCAGCTTAGGCGCAGGGGACGGAAACACCATATATTTT	CASSLGAGDGNTIYF	.	TRBJ1-3	.	TRBV5-1
TGTGCCAGCAGTTACTCGGCAGGGGCGGCTCAGCCCCAGCATTTT	CASSYSAGAAQPQHF	.	TRBJ1-5	.	TRBV6-5
TGCGCCAGCAGCCAGGGACAGGGGGCGATTAACTATGGCTACACCTTC	CASSQGQGAINYGYTF	TRBD1	TRBJ1-2	.	TRBV4-1
TGTGCCAGCAGCCGTTACTCCTACGAGCAGTACTTC	CASSRYSYEQYF	.	TRBJ2-7	.	TRBV14
TGTGCCATCAGTGAGTGGCTTTCCTACGAGCAGTACTTC	CAISEWLSYEQYF	.	TRBJ2-7	.	TRBV10-3
TGTGCCAGCTCACGGATACTAGCGGGGGGACCTACGAACACCGGGGAGCTGTTTTTT	CASSRILAGGPTNTGELFF	TRBD2	TRBJ2-2	.	TRBV18
TGTGCCTGGAGTGTCCTGACAGGGAATCAGCCCCAGCATTTT	CAWSVLTGNQPQHF	TRBD1	TRBJ1-5	.	TRBV30
TGTGCCAGCAGTCTGCATTATACAGGGGAATGGCACAATGAGCAGTTCTTC	CASSLHYTGEWHNEQFF	TRBD1	TRBJ2-1	.	TRBV27
TGTGCCAGCAGCTTAGGGGGGAGCGGGGGCTACACCTTC	CASSLGGSGGYTF	.	TRBJ1-2	.	TRBV7-2
TGTGCCAGCAGCCCGTCCGGGACACAACACAATGAGCAGTTCTTC	CASSPSGTQHNEQFF	.	TRBJ2-1	once	TRBV11-2
TGTGCCAGCAGTGGGACCGGACAGGGACATACCTACGAGCAGTACTTC	CASSGTGQGHTYEQYF	TRBD1	TRBJ2-7	.	TRBV28
TGTGCCAGCAGCTTTGGGACAGGAGGAGATACGCAGTATTTT	CASSFGTGGDTQYF	TRBD1	TRBJ2-3	.	TRBV5-4
TGTGCCAGCAGCTTAGTGGCGGGAGGGGTAGCAGATACGCAGTATTTT	CASSLVAGGVADTQYF	TRBD2	TRBJ2-3	.	TRBV7-8
TGTGCCAGCAGTTTAGTTGGTAGGCAGTTCTTC	CASSLVGRQFF	.	TRBJ2-1	.	TRBV27
TGCGCCAGCAGCCAAGATAAGCGGGGGACCGGCTACACCTTC	CASSQDKRGTGYTF	.	TRBJ1-2	.	TRBV4-1
TGTGCCAGCAGAGTCCCATACGCAAGGGGCTATGGCTACACCTTC	CASRVPYARGYGYTF	.	TRBJ1-2	.	TRBV6-5
TGTGCCAGCTCCCCCCTCAACAGGTCGAGCTCCTACAATGAGCAGTTCTTC	CASSPLNRSSSYNEQFF	.	TRBJ2-1	.	TRBV18
TGCGCCAGCAGCTTGGGTTTTCGGGATGAAGCTTTCTTT	CASSLGFRDEAFF	.	TRBJ1-1	once	TRBV5-1
TGTGCCAGCAGCCCCCTCCACTGGTGGCGGGGGTACGAGCAGTACTTC	CASSPLHWWRGYEQYF	TRBD2	TRBJ2-7	.	TRBV3-1/TRBV3-2
TGTGCCAGCAGTTTAGGGGGGTCCTACGAGCAGTACTTC	CASSLGGSYEQYF	.	TRBJ2-7	few	TRBV28